The next 5 T cell receptor beta chains were all read from a single sample in a study of cytomegalovirus exposure and HLA in healthy donors. 13 Jbeta primers and 60 Vbeta primers were used for the PCR. Generated by immunoSEQ multiplex PCR, the TCRdb table keeps only in-frame clones and is missing some. The table has more than 150,000 clones, 79% seen once. Source material: PBMCs. These receptors all come from a girl between 5 and 17 years old in good health and CMV-seropositive.

This rearrangement joins TRBV4-3 to TRBJ1-2; a possible D gene is TRBD1 (6 bases). V was pared by 2 bases and J by 5 bases, with 12 bases between. CDR1 and CDR2 (germline): LGHNA, YSLEER. The CDR3 covers 14 residues. CDR3 sequence: CASSQTPQGYGYTF. The CDR3 DNA reads as TGCGCCAGCAGCCAAACCCCTCAGGGGTATGGCTACACCTTC.

The gene calls are TRBV15 and TRBJ1-1; D remains ambiguous. CDR3 length: 13 residues. The germline V gene encodes CDR1 LNHNV and CDR2 YYDKDF (reference sequence). Trimming cost V 0 bases and J 5 bases, with 7 bases left between them. DNA for the CDR3: TGTGCCACCAGCAGAGAGCGGGTGACTGAAGCTTTCTTT. It encodes CATSRERVTEAFF.

The V gene is TRBV20-1, the J gene TRBJ2-3; TRBD1 is a possible D gene (6 bases). V lost 3 bases and J lost 11, with 12 bases in between. In germline, CDR1 is DFQATT, CDR2 SNEGSKA (reference sequence). The length of the CDR3 is 11 residues. The CDR3 DNA reads TGCAGTGCTAGCCGGGACATCTGGCAGTATTTT. Its protein is CSASRDIWQYF.

This clone occurred a few times. This sequence joins TRBV27 and TRBJ1-5; D is possibly TRBD1 (5 bases). V gave up 2 bases and J gave up 6 bases, with 14 bases separating them. CDR1 and CDR2 (germline): MNHEY, SMNVEV (reference sequence). The CDR3 length is 15 residues. CDR3 DNA sequence: TGTGCCAGCAGTTTAGAGGCAGGGTTTAGTCAGCCCCAGCATTTT. This encodes CASSLEAGFSQPQHF.

J is TRBJ2-7 and V is TRBV7-8; 9 nucleotides match TRBD1. The CDR3 sequence is 16 residues long. Losses at the gene ends were 0 bases for V and 2 bases for J; bases not matched to a gene: 5. Germline CDR1 SGHVS, CDR2 FQNEAQ. CDR3 nucleotides: TGTGCCAGCAGCTTAGCGAAGGGACAGGGCACCTACGAGCAGTACTTC. Its translation is CASSLAKGQGTYEQYF.